These T cell receptor beta chains were read from a single sample in a study of blood T cell repertoires in COVID-19. Repertoires were generated with immunoSEQ multiplex PCR, while TCRdb's copy carries only in-frame clones and drops some. The table records around 130,000 clones, more than 80% of them present only once. The specimen was peripheral blood. The receptors shown here come from an elderly woman with acute or convalescent COVID-19. The CDR3 runs from the conserved cysteine through the conserved F or W. The D gene is left open where the match is weak. A clone size is listed for some rows: how often the clone was seen (once, few, many), or a class if it is expanded.

TRBJ1-1 | TRBD1 | NA | TRBV7-9 | TGTGCCAGCAGCCTTCGACAGGGTGATACTGAAGCTTTCTTT | CASSLRQGDTEAFF
TRBJ2-3 | TRBD2 | NA | TRBV7-2 | TGTGCCAGCAGCTTATACGGGGGGGGGTCCAGTACGCAGTATTTT | CASSLYGGGSSTQYF
TRBJ1-3 | NA | NA | TRBV9 | TGTGCCAGCAGCCGGGAGGGACGGACTGGAAACACCATATATTTT | CASSREGRTGNTIYF
TRBJ1-3 | NA | NA | TRBV2 | TGTGCCAGCAGTGTGTCCGACTTTACCTCTGGAAACACCATATATTTT | CASSVSDFTSGNTIYF
TRBJ1-1 | NA | NA | TRBV19 | TGTGCCAGTAGTATCAATACAGGCACTGAAGCTTTCTTT | CASSINTGTEAFF
TRBJ1-6 | TRBD1 | NA | TRBV28 | TGTGCCAGCAACCGACAGGGGAATTCACCCCTCCACTTT | CASNRQGNSPLHF
TRBJ2-7 | TRBD1 | NA | TRBV9 | TGTGCCAGCAGCGGGGGACAGGAGTCCTACGAGCAGTACTTC | CASSGGQESYEQYF
TRBJ2-5 | TRBD2 | NA | TRBV25-1 | TGTGCCAGCAGTGAATTAAGGCTAGCGGGGGGGCCGGGGGAGACCCAGTACTTC | CASSELRLAGGPGETQYF
TRBJ2-1 | TRBD2 | NA | TRBV11-3 | TGTGCCAGCAGCTTACACGGGGGGACCAATGAGCAGTTCTTC | CASSLHGGTNEQFF
TRBJ1-2 | TRBD1 | NA | TRBV2 | TGTGCCAGCAGCGTAGGGGGACAGCTCTATGGCTACACCTTC | CASSVGGQLYGYTF
TRBJ1-2 | NA | NA | TRBV5-5 | TGTGCCAGCAGCGGGCAGGGTGGCTATGGCTACACCTTC | CASSGQGGYGYTF
TRBJ2-3 | NA | NA | TRBV7-2 | TGTGCCAGCAGCCGTCGTAGCAACAGGCCCCGCACAGATACGCAGTATTTT | CASSRRSNRPRTDTQYF
TRBJ1-3 | NA | NA | TRBV3-1/TRBV3-2 | TGTGCCAGCAGCAAAAGGGGTTTGGGAAACACCATATATTTT | CASSKRGLGNTIYF
TRBJ2-5 | TRBD2 | NA | TRBV5-1 | TGCGCCAGCAGCGACCTAGCGGGGGGGCCTGAGACCCAGTACTTC | CASSDLAGGPETQYF
TRBJ1-1 | TRBD1 | NA | TRBV7-6 | TGTGCCAGCAGCTTGCAGACAGGGGCGCGGACTGAAGCTTTCTTT | CASSLQTGARTEAFF
TRBJ2-5 | NA | once | TRBV12-5 | TGTGCTAGTGGCCTGACTAGGAATGGAGAGACCCAGTACTTC | CASGLTRNGETQYF
TRBJ2-2 | TRBD1 | NA | TRBV30 | TGTGCCTGGGACAGGGATTTCACCGGGGAGCTGTTTTTT | CAWDRDFTGELFF
TRBJ1-1 | NA | NA | TRBV12-3/TRBV12-4 | TGTGCCAGCAGTTTTTCGAGGGGGGAAGCTTTCTTT | CASSFSRGEAFF
TRBJ1-4 | TRBD1 | NA | TRBV12-5 | TGTGCTACCCAGACAGGGGGCACTAATGAAAAACTGTTTTTT | CATQTGGTNEKLFF
TRBJ1-4 | NA | NA | TRBV9 | TGTGCCAGCAGCGCACAGGGCTCAACTAATGAAAAACTGTTTTTT | CASSAQGSTNEKLFF
TRBJ1-5 | TRBD1 | NA | TRBV19 | TGTGCCAGTAGGAGACCGGGACAGGGGCATCAGCCCCAGCATTTT | CASRRPGQGHQPQHF
TRBJ1-1 | NA | NA | TRBV11-2 | TGTGCCAGCAGCCCTACCCCCAGGACTGAAGCTTTCTTT | CASSPTPRTEAFF
TRBJ2-3 | NA | NA | TRBV5-4 | TGTGCCAGCAGCGTGACAGTAACTAGCACAGATACGCAGTATTTT | CASSVTVTSTDTQYF
TRBJ1-1 | TRBD1 | NA | TRBV3-1/TRBV3-2 | TGTGCCAGCAGCCAAGATTGGGCCAGGGGGACTGAAGCTTTCTTT | CASSQDWARGTEAFF
TRBJ1-5 | NA | NA | TRBV18 | TGTGCCAGCTCACCAAGCAGCAATCAGCCCCAGCATTTT | CASSPSSNQPQHF
TRBJ1-2 | NA | NA | TRBV19 | TGTGCCAGTAGTATAGTCGGGGACATGGCTCAGGGCTACACCTTC | CASSIVGDMAQGYTF
TRBJ1-3 | NA | NA | TRBV5-4 | TGTGCCAGCAGCTCCCAGCAGGGCTCTGGAAACACCATATATTTT | CASSSQQGSGNTIYF
TRBJ2-2 | TRBD1 | NA | TRBV12-5 | TGTGCTAGTGGTTCAGTGACAGGGGACACCGGGGAGCTGTTTTTT | CASGSVTGDTGELFF
TRBJ2-2 | NA | NA | TRBV6-5 | TGTGCCAGCAGTTACTCGAACCAGGGAAACACCGGGGAGCTGTTTTTT | CASSYSNQGNTGELFF
TRBJ1-2 | NA | NA | TRBV28 | TGTGCCAGCAGTTCCCAGGGGAGAGCTAACTATGGCTACACCTTC | CASSSQGRANYGYTF
TRBJ2-3 | TRBD2 | NA | TRBV5-4 | TGTGCCAGCAGCTTTGCGGGGGCAGATACGCAGTATTTT | CASSFAGADTQYF
TRBJ2-3 | TRBD2 | NA | TRBV6-5 | TGTGCCAGCACCTTAGCGGGGGGGCGAGATACGCAGTATTTT | CASTLAGGRDTQYF
TRBJ2-2 | TRBD2 | NA | TRBV7-3 | TGTGCCAGCAGCTCCCCTCGGGGGGCGAACACCGGGGAGCTGTTTTTT | CASSSPRGANTGELFF
TRBJ1-2 | TRBD1 | once | TRBV18 | TGTGCCAGCTCACTACAGGGGTCGGGCTATGGCTACACCTTC | CASSLQGSGYGYTF
TRBJ1-1 | NA | NA | TRBV12-1 | TGTGCCAGCATAGGATTGGACAGGATGAACACTGAAGCTTTCTTT | CASIGLDRMNTEAFF
TRBJ2-3 | TRBD2 | NA | TRBV10-3 | TGTGCCATCAGTGAAGGACTAGCGGGGGGGGTAGATACGCAGTATTTT | CAISEGLAGGVDTQYF
TRBJ1-1 | TRBD1 | NA | TRBV27 | TGTGCCAGCTCTCGGGGACAGGGGCATACTGAAGCTTTCTTT | CASSRGQGHTEAFF
TRBJ2-3 | TRBD2 | NA | TRBV7-9 | TGTGCCAGCAGCCTAAAAAGACTAGCGGGAAGCACAGATACGCAGTATTTT | CASSLKRLAGSTDTQYF
TRBJ1-2 | NA | NA | TRBV9 | TGTGCCAGCAGCGTACAGGGAAGATTAGGTGGCTACACCTTC | CASSVQGRLGGYTF
TRBJ1-1 | NA | NA | TRBV4-3 | TGCGCCAGCAGCCAACTGGGGACAACCACTAACACTGAAGCTTTCTTT | CASSQLGTTTNTEAFF